Reported below is one TCR beta chain. A single count supports this clone. The clone's antigen remains unknown. No base quality values were provided; no much bigger clone lies one nucleotide off. Other DNA sequences in the same sample also yield this CDR3. Measured from the cysteine to the phenylalanine, the CDR3 is 15 residues long. Of all the DNA, just the CDR3 is kept, 45 bases in frame from base 1. For this chain, trimming is 4 bases at the V end and 4 bases at the J end, and the number of junction bases without a gene match is 2. CDR1 is given as LGHDT and CDR2 as YNNKEL, both from the germline V gene (reference sequence). This sample was included in a study of T cell responses to AZD1222 COVID-19 vaccine (dated by TCRdb to the early 2020s). Some background on the complete study: AZD1222 recipients with second doses at about 4 weeks or about 12 weeks were pooled, because spike-specific TCR depth and breadth did not differ between schedules. Enrollment into the trials was organized by age into subgroups of 18-55, 56-69 and 70-plus years, and those subgroups contained about 160, 30 and 59 TCR-sequenced participants, respectively. A total of 233 trial participants underwent TCR sequencing, of whom roughly 210 had received two doses of AZD1222 and around 25 had received two doses of the MenACWY control vaccine.

The CDR3 regions of human TCRbeta chains were analyzed by immunosequencing. Turning to the authors' computational methods: Repertoire TCRs were checked for matches against a reference library of SARS-CoV-2-specific TCRs that had been generated using the MIRA antigen-specificity platform. Breadth was defined as the fraction of unique TCRs that were SARS-CoV-2-associated. Depth was defined as the fraction of total T cells that were SARS-CoV-2-associated. Using the MIRA data, each spike-specific TCR was assigned both to the spike region to which the TCR was reactive and to a CD4 or CD8 class. Log10-transformed breadth and depth values were compared by one-way ANOVA with Sidak's multiple comparisons tests. TCRdb retrieved this table from immuneACCESS and kept in-frame rearrangements only. Not all clones are present; in checked studies, unresolved V genes account for under half, and no reason is known for the remainder. The D gene and trimming were derived from the DNA, and the V and J assignments and clone size from that table. This sample has around 120,000 clones in its table, and roughly 89% of those were observed once. Jointly, the top ten make up 28% of the sample.

In the paper's terms, the time point label means: baseline before first vaccination. Vaccinee samples came from UK trials COV001 and COV002, including a single-blind randomized controlled phase 2/3 trial of AZD1222 (ChAdOx1 nCoV-19) in healthy adults. For TCRbeta chain sequencing, PBMC samples were collected from trial participants at day 0 and at day 28 after the second dose. The study at large found these results: Most participants were white British and females outnumbered males, and the authors suggested that clonal diversity may have been underestimated. No day 14 peak-response samples were available, so repertoires were characterized only after the peak T cell response. After two AZD1222 doses, both the breadth and the depth of spike-specific TCRs were significantly higher than at day 0 and than in MenACWY recipients. The 56-69-year group was small, and its depth increase did not reach significance, likely because of low power. Conclusions about previously exposed vaccinees are limited because only 6 or 7 AZD1222 recipients were SARS-CoV-2 seropositive at baseline. Reportedly, almost half of the unique spike-specific TCRs recognized epitopes lying outside the regions that are mutated in the B.1.351 and B.1.1.7 variants. Vaccine-associated CD4 TCRs spanned the whole spike protein, with dominant responses in regions 160-218 and 743-854.

This TCR was recovered from an adult in good health. The receptor chain draws on TRBV3-1 (or the pseudogene TRBV3-2) and TRBJ2-3; 13 central nucleotides agree with TRBD2. Material: peripheral blood, obtained on day 0 of AZD1222 vaccination. The bases are TGTGCCAGCAGCCCGGGACTAGCGGGATCAGATACGCAGTATTTT. This gives the protein CASSPGLAGSDTQYF.